This TCR beta chain was recorded in a study of OX40 agonist ivuxolimab in advanced cancers. The overall study: People who had prior anti-PD-1, anti-PD-L1 or anti-CTLA-4 therapy could take part, and around 40% had some. Broader study findings: CD8+ T cells were the subset that, on average, had more expanded clones than CD4+. At 0.1 to 3.0 mg/kg and by week 6, CD4+ and CD8+ T cells in the blood had expanded clonally.

Sequencing used immunoSEQ multiplex PCR; TCRdb keeps in-frame clones, though not all of them. The sample contains about 73,000 clones, about 90% of which appear only once. The CDR3 spans 15 residues. The ends were cut back, 2 bases at V and 4 bases at J, with 12 bases in the middle. In germline, CDR1 is MGHRA, CDR2 YSYEKL. With regard to this clone: The antigen remains undetermined. Within the sample, other DNA sequences also encode this same CDR3.

The chain links TRBV4-1 to TRBJ1-3; D is unresolved. This sequence originates from an adult with an advanced solid tumor such as melanoma, head and neck, liver or kidney cancer. Sequencing used CD4+ or CD8+ T cells sorted from blood, obtained in a trial of the OX40 agonist ivuxolimab. The CDR3 coding sequence is TGCGCCAGCAGCCAACCGAGGGATGCCGGAAACACCATATATTTT. Translated: CASSQPRDAGNTIYF.